The present T cell receptor beta chain was sequenced within a study of blood T cell repertoires in COVID-19. Background on the study: Italy, Spain and the United States were the sources of the convalescent and acute COVID-19 samples. Sources were T cells, B-cell-depleted T cells, or PBMCs; the material itself was cDNA or gDNA.

Sequencing was performed with immunoSEQ multiplex PCR; in TCRdb, only in-frame clones are kept and a portion is missing. The table lists 150,000 to 200,000 clones, 70% to 90% of them singletons. The V gene's germline CDR1 is SGHVS and CDR2 FQNEAQ. The CDR3 runs 15 residues. Between the trimmed V and J ends, which lost 4 bases and 4 bases, there was a span of 16 bases. The clonotype was recovered from a man aged 60-69 years with acute or convalescent COVID-19. V and J are TRBV7-8 and TRBJ1-1; D possibly corresponds to TRBD1 (5 bases). The sequencing sample was made of peripheral blood. CDR3 nucleotide sequence: TGTGCCAGCAGCTATTCAGGGTTGGTGGGCACTGAAGCTTTCTTT. Protein sequence: CASSYSGLVGTEAFF. Based on the CDR3 plus reference TRBV7-8 and TRBJ1-1, the full variable domain is GAGVSQSPRYKVAKRGQDVALRCDPISGHVSLFWYQQALGQGPEFLTYFQNEAQLDKSGLPSDRFFAERPEGSVSTLKIQRTQQEDSAVYLCASSYSGLVGTEAFFGQGTRLTVV.